This TCR beta chain comes out of a study of cytomegalovirus exposure and HLA in healthy donors. Study findings and constraints: The authors later linked a missense DCLRE1C variant to TCR beta V- and J-gene trimming. According to an earlier analysis, most TCR beta V segments yielded productive rearrangements about 90% or about 30% of the time.

CDR3 size: 18 residues. PCR employed 60 Vbeta and 13 Jbeta primers. Sequencing used immunoSEQ multiplex PCR; TCRdb keeps in-frame clones, though not all of them. The sample lists approximately 110,000 clones, around 73% occurring once. Details on this clone: Its antigen is not known.

The study sampled nominally healthy donors, though unrecorded immune exposures were likely. The chain is built from TRBV21-1 and TRBJ2-6; the table gives TRBD2 as D, unverified against the DNA. TRBV21-1 is annotated as a pseudogene. Sequenced material: PBMCs. The clonotype was recovered from a man between 60 and 70 years old in good health and CMV-seropositive. DNA for the CDR3: TGTGCCAGCAGCCCTCGAGGGCGGAGGGTAACTGGGGCCAACGTCCTGACTTTC. Amino acid sequence: CASSPRGRRVTGANVLTF.